This TCR beta chain was recovered during a study of response to subunit inactivated influenza vaccine. TCRdb fed the RT-PCR reads into MiXCR, producing one record per CDR3 protein. The table lists around 540,000 distinct CDR3 sequences, around 11% of them singletons. This clonotype was counted many times. Germline V gives CDR1 KGHSH, CDR2 LQKENI. This CDR3 spans 17 amino acids. V trimming: 3 bases; J trimming: 3 bases; junction bases outside the gene matches: 10. This sequence joins TRBV18 and TRBJ2-4, with 8 bases fitting TRBD2. The sequencing used PBMCs from blood, collected on the day of vaccination. This receptor was obtained from a man between 45 and 60 years old who received an inactivated influenza vaccine. The CDR3 loop is CASSPPRGGNDKNIQYF. In DNA, the CDR3 is TGTGCCAGCTCACCCCCCCGGGGGGGCAACGACAAAAACATTCAGTACTTC.